These 29 T cell receptor beta chains came from one sample sequenced in a study of T cell responses to AZD1222 COVID-19 vaccine. TCRdb's copy holds only in-frame clones and misses some; the assay was immunoSEQ multiplex PCR. This table has 55,000 to 65,000 clones, over 65% appearing once. The sample was peripheral blood, taken 28 days after the second AZD1222 dose. Receptors were obtained from an adult who received the AZD1222 COVID-19 vaccine.

The chain employs TRBV14 and TRBJ2-3, with D uncertain. CDR1 is SGHDN and CDR2 is FVKESK in the germline V gene. Between the trimmed V and J ends, which lost 1 base and 7 bases, there was a span of 6 bases. The CDR3 has 12 amino acids. The CDR3 DNA reads TGTGCCAGCAGCCAAGCCGGATATACGCAGTATTTT. Protein product: CASSQAGYTQYF.

The V call is TRBV19, the J call TRBJ2-7; tentative D call: TRBD2 (5 bases). CDR3 length: 14 amino acids. Per germline, CDR1 LNHDA and CDR2 SQIVND (reference sequence). V lost 8 bases to trimming and J lost 2 bases, with 16 bases between them. DNA for the CDR3: TGTGCCAGTTCTCTGGGAACTAGTACCTACGAGCAGTACTTC. This gives the protein CASSLGTSTYEQYF.

Only a few counts were recorded for this clone. The chain combines TRBV10-3 with TRBJ1-2, with no clear D. The CDR3 runs to 14 residues. Germline V gene data show CDR1 as ENHRY and CDR2 as SYGVKD. Trimming took 0 bases from V and 7 from J, leaving 12 bases between them. The CDR3 loop reads CAISESSGAGGYTF. CDR3 bases: TGTGCCATCAGTGAGTCGAGTGGCGCGGGTGGCTACACCTTC.

The chain joins TRBV2 to TRBJ1-1, with D perhaps TRBD1 (5 bases). The V end lost 1 base, the J end lost 6 bases, and 15 bases lay between the germline ends. This CDR3 is 15 amino acids long. Germline CDR1 and CDR2: SNHLY and FYNNEI. Here the CDR3 DNA reads TGTGCCAGCAGTGAAGAAACGGGGCGTTACGCTGAAGCTTTCTTT. Translating gives CASSEETGRYAEAFF.

The rearrangement joins TRBV10-3 to TRBJ1-2; 8 positions match TRBD1. Losses at the gene ends were 5 bases for V and 4 bases for J; bases not matched to a gene: 9. Germline assignment: CDR1 ENHRY and CDR2 SYGVKD. The CDR3 runs 15 residues. DNA of the CDR3: TGTGCCATCAGTATCAGACAGGGGTCACGCTATGGCTACACCTTC. Its translation: CAISIRQGSRYGYTF.

The chain combines TRBV5-6 with TRBJ2-2; 7 bases fit TRBD1. The length of the CDR3 is 18 residues. V gave up 5 bases and J gave up 1 base; unmatched junction bases: 14. Per germline, CDR1 SGHDT and CDR2 YYEEEE. The CDR3 loop reads CASRRTGLLRLNTGELFF. CDR3 coding DNA: TGTGCCAGCAGACGGACAGGCCTCCTTCGGTTGAACACCGGGGAGCTGTTTTTT.

The chain uses TRBV10-3 and TRBJ2-1; possibly TRBD1 for D (6 bases). Trimming cost V 2 bases and J 3 bases, with 17 bases left between them. This CDR3 contains 17 residues. Germline assignment: CDR1 ENHRY and CDR2 SYGVKD. The CDR3 bases are TGTGCCATCAGTGAGGACAGGTCTTCCCTTCTCTACAATGAGCAGTTCTTC. Its protein is CAISEDRSSLLYNEQFF.

This chain connects TRBV11-3 to TRBJ1-3, with 7 bases identical to TRBD1. After removal of 5 bases from V and 4 bases from J, the junction contained 5 bases not matched to a gene. In germline, CDR1 is SGHNT, CDR2 YENEEA. The length of the CDR3 is 14 residues. As DNA, the CDR3 is TGTGCCAGCAGCGCTAACAGGGGAGGAAACACCATATATTTT. As protein: CASSANRGGNTIYF.

The chain employs TRBV4-3 and TRBJ1-6; D is undetermined. Deletions cut 0 bases from V and 7 bases from J, with 13 bases between. Germline CDR1 reads LGHNA; CDR2 reads YSLEER. The CDR3 runs to 16 residues. This CDR3 is CASSQDPNPANSPLHF. Here the CDR3 DNA reads TGCGCCAGCAGCCAAGACCCCAATCCAGCGAATTCACCCCTCCACTTT.

This clone showed up just a few times. The genes are TRBV11-2 and TRBJ2-7; no clear D gene. With 0 bases removed from V and 9 bases from J, the gap between germline ends came to 12 bases. This CDR3 comprises 13 residues. The germline gives CDR1 SGHAT, CDR2 FQNNGV. CDR3 DNA sequence: TGTGCCAGCAGCTTAGAATTATCTTCGGGGCAGTACTTC. Translating it yields CASSLELSSGQYF.

This sequence joins TRBV14 and TRBJ2-2; no clear D. The germline V gene has CDR1 SGHDN and CDR2 FVKESK. This CDR3 has 14 amino acids. Trimming removed 1 base from V and 3 bases from J, with 6 bases in between. The CDR3 region is CASSQGRYTGELFF. The CDR3 DNA is TGTGCCAGCAGCCAAGGCAGATACACCGGGGAGCTGTTTTTT. The full variable domain, rest sourced from reference TRBV14 and TRBJ2-2, is EAGVTQFPSHSVIEKGQTVTLRCDPISGHDNLYWYRRVMGKEIKFLLHFVKESKQDESGMPNNRFLAERTGGTYSTLKVQPAELEDSGVYFCASSQGRYTGELFFGEGSRLTVL.

The chain has TRBV12-5 and TRBJ2-1, with TRBD2 matching over 7 bases. Germline V gives CDR1 LGHNT, CDR2 FRNRAP. This CDR3 spans 13 amino acids. V shed 1 base and J 7 bases; nucleotides not matched to a gene: 1. The chain's CDR3 is CASGLARGNEQFF. The CDR3 bases are TGTGCTAGTGGTTTGGCGCGGGGGAATGAGCAGTTCTTC.

This clone was seen just once. This CDR3 is CASSLYPTGGGNTGELFF. In DNA, the CDR3 is TGTGCCAGCAGCCTCTACCCCACAGGGGGCGGGAACACCGGGGAGCTGTTTTTT. J is TRBJ2-2 and V is TRBV4-2, with TRBD1 matching 9 bases. V shed 4 bases, J shed 1 base, and the junction held 10 bases outside the gene matches. The CDR3 spans 18 residues. CDR1 and CDR2 (germline): LGHNA, YNFKEQ.

The chain recombines TRBV28 with TRBJ2-1; 13 bases map to TRBD2. This CDR3 comprises 14 residues. Germline CDR1 and CDR2: MDHEN and SYDVKM. Trimming at V came to 5 bases and at J to 8 bases, leaving 3 bases not matched to a gene. CDR3 nucleotides: TGTGCCAGCAGTACTAGCGGGGGGGTGGATGAGCAGTTCTTC. This codes for CASSTSGGVDEQFF.

The J gene is TRBJ2-4, the V gene TRBV5-1, with 12 bases matching TRBD2. The CDR3 spans 14 residues. Germline V lookup: CDR1 SGHRS, CDR2 YFSETQ. Trimming removed 4 bases from V and 7 bases from J; junction bases left unmatched: 3. The CDR3 protein is CASSPGLAGNIQYF. In nucleotides, the CDR3 is TGCGCCAGCAGCCCGGGACTAGCGGGTAACATTCAGTACTTC.

The chain joins TRBV14 to TRBJ2-1; the match to TRBD1 covers 8 bases. CDR3 length equals 17 residues. Germline values: CDR1 SGHDN, CDR2 FVKESK. V shed 0 bases, J shed 7 bases, and the junction held 11 bases outside the gene matches. The CDR3: CASSQDLPQGAGNEQFF. Here the CDR3 DNA reads TGTGCCAGCAGCCAAGATCTTCCGCAGGGGGCGGGGAATGAGCAGTTCTTC.

The chain recombines TRBV19 with TRBJ1-1; D remains unclear. Per the germline V gene, CDR1 is LNHDA and CDR2 is SQIVND (reference sequence). The CDR3 sequence is 13 residues long. With 6 bases removed from V and 1 base from J, the gap between germline ends came to 9 bases. The CDR3 spells CASSLESNTEAFF. Here the CDR3 DNA reads TGTGCCAGTAGCTTGGAGTCGAACACTGAAGCTTTCTTT.

The chain has TRBV7-2 and TRBJ2-5; D is perhaps TRBD1 (7 bases). V lost 5 bases, J lost 5 bases, and 21 bases lay in between. CDR1 is SGHTA, CDR2 FQGNSA, per germline. This CDR3 comprises 16 residues. The CDR3 loop is CASSKLGGLQGETQYF. The CDR3 DNA sequence: TGTGCCAGCAGCAAGCTCGGGGGCCTACAGGGGGAGACCCAGTACTTC.

The genes are TRBV5-1 and TRBJ2-2, with no clear D. Germline CDR1 and CDR2: SGHRS and YFSETQ. The CDR3 has 15 residues. The V gene lost 0 bases and the J gene lost 5 bases, with 11 bases spanning the gap. CDR3 in amino acids: CASSLEGGRTGELFF. The CDR3 nucleotides are TGCGCCAGCAGCTTGGAAGGTGGTAGGACCGGGGAGCTGTTTTTT.

The chain recombines TRBV5-1 with TRBJ2-3; 13 nucleotides match TRBD2. The CDR3 is made up of 17 amino acids. In germline, CDR1 is SGHRS, CDR2 YFSETQ. V trimming: 2 bases; J trimming: 0 bases; junction bases outside the gene matches: 3. The CDR3 nucleotides are TGCGCCAGCAGCTTAGGACTAGCGGGGGCTAGCACAGATACGCAGTATTTT. Protein product: CASSLGLAGASTDTQYF.

The gene calls are TRBV3-1 (or the pseudogene TRBV3-2) and TRBJ2-7, with TRBD2 matching 7 bases. V lost 0 bases to trimming and J lost 10 bases; unmatched junction nucleotides: 9. Germline CDR1 LGHDT, CDR2 YNNKEL (reference sequence). This CDR3 contains 14 residues. CDR3 nucleotide sequence: TGTGCCAGCAGCCAAGATTCTGCGCGGGGGAGTCAGTACTTC. It specifies CASSQDSARGSQYF.

This rearrangement joins TRBV28 to TRBJ1-5; D unclear. The CDR3 loop spans 16 amino acids. Germline lookup yields CDR1 MDHEN and CDR2 SYDVKM. The germline V and J ends were trimmed by 4 bases and 6 bases, with 19 bases remaining between them. The CDR3 DNA reads as TGTGCCAGCAGTTCGGAGGTGGCAGGTAGGGTTCAGCCCCAGCATTTT. It yields the protein CASSSEVAGRVQPQHF.

V and J are TRBV3-1 (or the pseudogene TRBV3-2) and TRBJ1-5; no reliable D call. With 4 bases removed from V and 8 bases from J, the gap between germline ends came to 18 bases. The length of the CDR3 is 15 residues. Germline V gene lookup returns CDR1 LGHDT and CDR2 YNNKEL (reference sequence). CDR3 in DNA: TGTGCCAGCAGCCCACCGGCCGCGGGTACGGAGCCCCAGCATTTT. Its protein product is CASSPPAAGTEPQHF.

The V gene is TRBV2, the J gene TRBJ2-3; 15 positions match TRBD2. The CDR3 is 16 amino acids. Per the germline V gene, CDR1 is SNHLY and CDR2 is FYNNEI. Trimming took 5 bases from V and 6 from J; bases not matched to a gene: 6. CDR3 sequence (DNA): TGTGCCAGCAGTCTGAGGACTAGCGGGGGGGCGGATACGCAGTATTTT. Translating gives CASSLRTSGGADTQYF. Using reference TRBV2 and TRBJ2-3 for the parts outside the CDR3, the full variable domain is EPEVTQTPSHQVTQMGQEVILRCVPISNHLYFYWYRQILGQKVEFLVSFYNNEISEKSEIFDDQFSVERPDGSNFTLKIRSTKLEDSAMYFCASSLRTSGGADTQYFGPGTRLTVL.

The rearrangement uses TRBV24-1 and TRBJ1-2; tentative D call: TRBD1 (6 bases). V dropped 5 bases and J dropped 3 bases, with 15 bases sitting between them. Germline V CDR1 and CDR2: KGHDR, SFDVKD. The CDR3 has 15 amino acids. In nucleotides, the CDR3 is TGTGCCACCAGTGGTCGCGGGGGCGTCGACTATGGCTACACCTTC. This translates into CATSGRGGVDYGYTF.

The rearrangement joins TRBV7-9 to TRBJ2-6; the D call may be TRBD1 or TRBD2 (5 bases each). V lost 4 bases to trimming and J lost 8 bases, with 6 bases between them. CDR3 length equals 12 residues. Germline V gives CDR1 SEHNR, CDR2 FQNEAQ (reference sequence). The CDR3 is CASSWGTNVLTF. The CDR3, as DNA: TGTGCCAGCAGCTGGGGGACCAACGTCCTGACTTTC.

The rearrangement joins TRBV5-4 to TRBJ2-2; D is perhaps TRBD1 (6 bases). The CDR3 is made up of 15 amino acids. Germline V CDR1 and CDR2: SGHNT, YYREEE (reference sequence). V gave up 4 bases and J gave up 2 bases, with 12 bases separating them. CDR3 DNA sequence: TGTGCCAGCAGCATCCGGACAGTTAACACCGGGGAGCTGTTTTTT. It is translated as CASSIRTVNTGELFF.

The chain couples TRBV27 to TRBJ1-2; D is possibly TRBD1 (6 bases). Trimming shortened V by 2 bases and J by 4 bases, and 17 bases separated the two germline ends. The CDR3 is 16 residues long. Germline CDR1 is MNHEY and CDR2 is SMNVEV (reference sequence). CDR3 nucleotides: TGTGCCAGCAGTTTACGGGGGGGCCAACAACGCTATGGCTACACCTTC. Translating it yields CASSLRGGQQRYGYTF.

This clone was counted a single time. The rearrangement joins TRBV18 to TRBJ1-2; D is possibly TRBD1 (6 bases). The V end was cut by 2 bases, the J end by 3 bases, with 16 bases between. The germline CDR1 and CDR2 sequences are KGHSH and LQKENI. This CDR3 has 16 residues. The CDR3 DNA is TGTGCCAGCTCACCAAGTTCCCCAGGGGCGTACTATGGCTACACCTTC. Translation gives CASSPSSPGAYYGYTF.